The 10 T cell receptor beta chains listed next were all sequenced from one sample in a study of blood T cell repertoires in COVID-19. Only in-frame clones appear in the TCRdb table, and some are missing; sequencing was by immunoSEQ multiplex PCR. The sample lists over 300,000 clones, roughly 89% occurring once. The sequencing sample was made of peripheral blood. These receptors were taken from a man between 18 and 29 years old with active or convalescent COVID-19.

The gene calls are TRBV5-8 and TRBJ1-2; no firm D call. The CDR3 totals 14 residues. The V end was cut by 2 bases, the J end by 0 bases, with 8 bases between. In germline, CDR1 is SGHTS, CDR2 YDEGEE. The CDR3 DNA reads as TGTGCCAGCAGCTTAGGCGGGACTAACTATGGCTACACCTTC. Encoded protein: CASSLGGTNYGYTF.

The chain is built from TRBV5-4 and TRBJ2-7; 11 nucleotides agree with TRBD2. Germline lookup yields CDR1 SGHNT and CDR2 YYREEE (reference sequence). The CDR3 loop spans 14 amino acids. V dropped 3 bases and J dropped 3; count of bases not matched to a gene: 2. The CDR3 coding sequence is TGTGCCAGCAGCTCCACTAGCGGGAGCTACGAGCAGTACTTC. Amino acids: CASSSTSGSYEQYF.

V gene TRBV15 combines with J gene TRBJ1-5, with D tentatively TRBD1 (6 bases). The CDR3 extends over 14 amino acids. V shed 0 bases and J shed 5 bases, with 8 bases lying between them. Germline V lookup: CDR1 LNHNV, CDR2 YYDKDF (reference sequence). The CDR3 nucleotides read TGTGCCACCAGCAGAGAGCAGGGGCATCAGCCCCAGCATTTT. The encoded protein is CATSREQGHQPQHF.

The rearrangement uses TRBV6-5 and TRBJ2-7, with a possible D match to TRBD1 (5 bases). The CDR3 length is 14 residues. The ends were cut back, 2 bases at V and 2 bases at J, with 10 bases in the middle. Germline CDR1 reads MNHEY; CDR2 reads SVGAGI. The CDR3 DNA reads TGTGCCAGCAGTTACGGGGCTAGGGCCTACGAGCAGTACTTC. Encoded protein: CASSYGARAYEQYF.

The chain employs TRBV19 and TRBJ1-2; TRBD1 aligns across 7 bases. The CDR3 is 15 amino acids. The J segment lost 0 bases and the V segment lost 6 bases, leaving 7 bases of the junction unmatched. Germline CDR1 reads LNHDA; CDR2 reads SQIVND (reference sequence). CDR3 DNA: TGTGCCAGTAGGACGACAGGGCCGACTAACTATGGCTACACCTTC. Protein sequence: CASRTTGPTNYGYTF.

The rearrangement joins TRBV27 to TRBJ1-6; weak D call: TRBD1 (6 bases). Germline lookup yields CDR1 MNHEY and CDR2 SMNVEV (reference sequence). This CDR3 region has 20 residues. Trimming pared 3 bases from V and 5 bases from J, leaving 26 bases between. DNA for the CDR3: TGTGCCAGCAGTTTTCATCGTCCCGCGACAGGACGAATCGATAATTCACCCCTCCACTTT. Translation gives CASSFHRPATGRIDNSPLHF.

The rearrangement uses TRBV29-1 and TRBJ2-1; TRBD2 matches 8 bases. The CDR3 is made up of 15 amino acids. Germline V gene sequence: CDR1 SQVTM, CDR2 ANQGSEA. Trimming cost V 5 bases and J 2 bases; bases outside gene matches: 8. The CDR3: CSVNRAGEPYNEQFF. CDR3 bases: TGCAGCGTTAACCGAGCGGGGGAGCCCTACAATGAGCAGTTCTTC.

V usage is TRBV19 and J usage is TRBJ2-7; 7 bases line up with TRBD1. V shed 7 bases and J 2 bases; nucleotides not matched to a gene: 11. Germline V gene data show CDR1 as LNHDA and CDR2 as SQIVND (reference sequence). There are 15 residues in the CDR3. The CDR3 sequence is CASTSGQVGAYEQYF. CDR3 bases: TGTGCCAGTACCTCCGGACAGGTGGGGGCCTACGAGCAGTACTTC. Based on the CDR3 plus reference TRBV19 and TRBJ2-7, the full variable domain is DGGITQSPKYLFRKEGQNVTLSCEQNLNHDAMYWYRQDPGQGLRLIYYSQIVNDFQKGDIAEGYSVSREKKESFPLTVTSAQKNPTAFYLCASTSGQVGAYEQYFGPGTRLTVT.

The V and J genes are TRBV7-8 and TRBJ1-2; tentatively, D is TRBD1 (5 bases). V lost 5 bases and J lost 8, with 15 bases in between. The CDR3 has 13 residues. Germline V gives CDR1 SGHVS, CDR2 FQNEAQ. The CDR3 DNA sequence: TGTGCCAGCAGCCCCCGGGGGGGAGGGGGCTACACCTTC. Protein: CASSPRGGGGYTF.

The genes are TRBV12-1 and TRBJ1-5; TRBD1 is taken as the D call from the table, unchecked against the DNA. TRBV12-1 is a known pseudogene. The CDR3 runs to 14 residues. The CDR3 here is CASSLGDRGQPQHF. DNA of the CDR3: TGTGCCAGCAGCTTGGGGGACAGGGGACAGCCCCAGCATTTT.